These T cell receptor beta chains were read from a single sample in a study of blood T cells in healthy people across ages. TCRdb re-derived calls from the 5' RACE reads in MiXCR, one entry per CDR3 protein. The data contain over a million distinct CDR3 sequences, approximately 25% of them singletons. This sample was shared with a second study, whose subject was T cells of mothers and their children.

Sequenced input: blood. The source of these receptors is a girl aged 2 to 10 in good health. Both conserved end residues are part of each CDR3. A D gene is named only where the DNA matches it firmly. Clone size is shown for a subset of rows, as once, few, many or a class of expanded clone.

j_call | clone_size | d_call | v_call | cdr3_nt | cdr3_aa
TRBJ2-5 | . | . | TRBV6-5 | TGTGCCACGATAAGGAGGGGGGGCGAGGGGACCCAGTACTTC | CATIRRGGEGTQYF
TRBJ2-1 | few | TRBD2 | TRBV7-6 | TGTGCCAGCAGCTTTCTAGCGGGAGACTACAATGAGCAGTTCTTC | CASSFLAGDYNEQFF
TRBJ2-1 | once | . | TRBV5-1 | TGCGCCACCCACCTTGGGGCGGGAAGGTACGATGAGCAGTTCTTC | CATHLGAGRYDEQFF
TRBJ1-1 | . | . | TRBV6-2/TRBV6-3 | TGTGCCAGCAGTTATGGTCCGCGGGAGGACACCGAAGCTTTCTTT | CASSYGPREDTEAFF
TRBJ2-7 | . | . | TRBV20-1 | TGCAGTGCCATGGAGGGAGGCTACGAGCAGTACTTC | CSAMEGGYEQYF
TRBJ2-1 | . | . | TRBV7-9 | TGTGCCAGCAGCTCTGATGGGGACCCGACTAATGAGCAGTTCTTC | CASSSDGDPTNEQFF
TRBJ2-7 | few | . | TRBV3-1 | TGTGCCAGCAGCCAAGTAGGGGGGCTAGCGAGTAACGAGCAGTACTTC | CASSQVGGLASNEQYF
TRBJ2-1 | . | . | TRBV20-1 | TGCAGTGCTCGACCCCTTTATAACAATGAGCAGTTCTTC | CSARPLYNNEQFF
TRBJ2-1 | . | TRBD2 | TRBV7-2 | TGTGCCAGCAGCTTCTCGCGGGGGGATGTAGGTGAGCAGTTCTTC | CASSFSRGDVGEQFF
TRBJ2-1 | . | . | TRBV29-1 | TGCAGCGTTGGGGCATGGGATAGGACCACCGAGGGCAATGAGCAGTTCTTC | CSVGAWDRTTEGNEQFF
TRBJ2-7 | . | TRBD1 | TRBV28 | TGTGCCAGCAGTCCTATATGGACAGGGAACTACGAGCAGTACTTC | CASSPIWTGNYEQYF
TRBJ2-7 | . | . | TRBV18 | TGTGCCAGCTCACATGACAGCTACGAGCAGTACTTC | CASSHDSYEQYF
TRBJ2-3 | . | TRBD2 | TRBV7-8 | TGTGCCAGCAGCTGGGTGACTAGCGGGAGATGGGGCACAGATACGCAGTATTTT | CASSWVTSGRWGTDTQYF
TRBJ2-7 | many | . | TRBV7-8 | TGTGCCAGCAGCTTAGGTGTGGACGAGCAGTACTTC | CASSLGVDEQYF
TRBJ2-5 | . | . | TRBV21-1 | TGTGCCAGCAGGCCGACTAGTGATGTCAGGACCCAGTACTTC | CASRPTSDVRTQYF
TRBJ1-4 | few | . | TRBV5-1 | TGCGCCAGCAGACTGACGGGGGACGGAGAAAAACTGTTTTTT | CASRLTGDGEKLFF